This TCR beta chain came from a study of shared clonotypes between healthy human individuals. General observations from the study: The genetic and exposure-history diversity represented was limited by few donors.

This CDR3 has 14 residues. Deletions cut 2 bases from V and 7 bases from J, with 15 bases between. Germline V gene data show CDR1 as SGHRS and CDR2 as YFSETQ. In regard to this clone: Antigen specificity is unknown.

Sequencing was performed with immunoSEQ multiplex PCR; in TCRdb, only in-frame clones are kept and a portion is missing. Of around 1,900,000 clones in the sample, 80% to 95% were seen once. Naive-designated CD8 cells lacked CD45RO, were positively enriched for CCR7, and omitted terminally differentiated effector memory CD45RA+ cells. This TCR came from a man between 18 and 35 years old in good health. Some clones in this sample may be carry-over from other donors' samples. Sequenced material: naive CD8+ T cells from PBMCs. The V and J genes are TRBV5-1 and TRBJ1-1; D call uncertain. The DNA for the CDR3 is TGCGCCAGCAGCTTAGGCGGCAGTGCCCTTGAAGCTTTCTTT. Translated: CASSLGGSALEAFF.